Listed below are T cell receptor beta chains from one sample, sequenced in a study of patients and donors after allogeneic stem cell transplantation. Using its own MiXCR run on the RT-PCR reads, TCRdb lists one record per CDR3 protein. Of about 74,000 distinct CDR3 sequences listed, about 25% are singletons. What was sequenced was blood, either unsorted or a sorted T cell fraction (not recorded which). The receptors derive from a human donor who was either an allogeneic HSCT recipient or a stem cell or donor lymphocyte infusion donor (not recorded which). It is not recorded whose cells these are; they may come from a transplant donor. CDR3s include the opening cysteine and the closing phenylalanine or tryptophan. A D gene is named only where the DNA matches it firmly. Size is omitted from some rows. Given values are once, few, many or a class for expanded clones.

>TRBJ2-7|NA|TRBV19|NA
CASSRDTSYEQYF
TGTGCCAGTAGTAGAGACACTTCCTACGAGCAGTACTTC
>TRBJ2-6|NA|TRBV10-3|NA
CAITHKQGVSGANVLTF
TGTGCCATCACTCACAAACAGGGAGTCTCTGGGGCCAACGTCCTGACTTTC
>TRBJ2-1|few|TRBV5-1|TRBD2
CASSQWTSGFYNEQFF
TGCGCCAGCAGCCAATGGACTAGCGGGTTTTACAATGAGCAGTTCTTC
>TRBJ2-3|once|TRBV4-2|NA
CASSQENRALVPDTQYF
TGTGCCAGCAGCCAGGAAAACAGGGCCCTAGTCCCAGATACGCAGTATTTT
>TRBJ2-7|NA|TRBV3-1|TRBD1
CASSHRDRVDEQYF
TGTGCCAGCAGCCACCGGGACAGGGTCGACGAGCAGTACTTC
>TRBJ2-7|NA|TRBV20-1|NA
CSARASLYEQYF
TGCAGTGCTAGAGCCTCCCTCTACGAGCAGTACTTC
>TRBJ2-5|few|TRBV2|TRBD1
CASRNLGGSALETQYF
TGTGCCAGCAGGAACCTAGGGGGCTCAGCGTTAGAGACCCAGTACTTC
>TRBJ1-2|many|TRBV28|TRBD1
CATTRGYGYTF
TGTGCCACCACCAGGGGGTATGGCTACACCTTC
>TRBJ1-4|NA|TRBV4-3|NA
CASSRGTVNEKLFF
TGCGCCAGCAGCCGAGGGACTGTGAATGAAAAACTGTTTTTT
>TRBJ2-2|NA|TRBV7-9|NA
CASQTGELFF
TGTGCCAGCCAAACCGGGGAGCTGTTTTTT
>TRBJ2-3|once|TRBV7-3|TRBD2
CASSSAGGGAGDTQYF
TGTGCCAGCAGCTCCGCCGGCGGGGGGGCAGGAGATACGCAGTATTTT
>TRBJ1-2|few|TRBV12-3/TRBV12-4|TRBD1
CASRSTGAGSYGYTF
TGTGCCAGCAGGTCCACAGGGGCCGGGAGCTATGGCTACACCTTC
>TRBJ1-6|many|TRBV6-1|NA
CASSERQGYSPLHF
TGTGCCAGCAGTGAACGCCAGGGTTATTCACCCCTCCACTTT
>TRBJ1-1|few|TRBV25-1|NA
CASSEFRSVATEAFF
TGTGCCAGCAGTGAATTTAGATCGGTAGCCACTGAAGCTTTCTTT
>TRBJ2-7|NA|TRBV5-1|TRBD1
CASSLGQGLDEQYF
TGCGCCAGCAGCTTGGGACAGGGGTTGGACGAGCAGTACTTC
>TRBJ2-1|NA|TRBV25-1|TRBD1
CASSDARQGDEQFF
TGTGCCAGCAGTGACGCCCGACAGGGCGATGAGCAGTTCTTC
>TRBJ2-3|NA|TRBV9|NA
CASSAEQRAPDTQYF
TGTGCCAGCAGCGCGGAGCAGCGGGCCCCAGATACGCAGTATTTT
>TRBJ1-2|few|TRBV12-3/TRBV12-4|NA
CASSLGSGFGYTF
TGTGCCAGCAGTTTAGGTTCTGGTTTCGGCTACACCTTC
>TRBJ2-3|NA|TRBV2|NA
CASRAGATDTQYF
TGTGCCAGCAGGGCCGGCGCCACAGATACGCAGTATTTT
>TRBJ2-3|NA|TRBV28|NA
CASSFGPPWDTQYF
TGTGCCAGCAGTTTTGGGCCACCTTGGGATACGCAGTATTTT
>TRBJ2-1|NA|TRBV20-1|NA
CSARLGRNEQFF
TGCAGTGCCCGACTAGGGCGCAATGAGCAGTTCTTC
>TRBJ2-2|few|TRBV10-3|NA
CAISLTGELFF
TGTGCCATCAGTCTGACCGGGGAGCTGTTTTTT
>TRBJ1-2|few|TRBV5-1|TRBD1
CASSLASQGAGGYTF
TGCGCCAGCAGCTTGGCCTCACAGGGGGCTGGTGGCTACACCTTC
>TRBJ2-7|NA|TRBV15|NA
CATSRGQPYEQYF
TGTGCCACCAGCAGAGGCCAGCCCTACGAGCAGTACTTC
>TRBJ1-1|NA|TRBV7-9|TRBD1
CASKLAPTGGMNTEAFF
TGTGCCAGCAAATTAGCCCCGACAGGGGGGATGAACACTGAAGCTTTCTTT
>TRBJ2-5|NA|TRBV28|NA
CASSFPEQAQETQYF
TGTGCCAGCAGTTTCCCCGAACAGGCTCAAGAGACCCAGTACTTC
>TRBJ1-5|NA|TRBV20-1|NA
CSAGRTSNQPQHF
TGCAGTGCCGGACGGACTAGCAATCAGCCCCAGCATTTT
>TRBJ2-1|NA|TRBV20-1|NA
CSARLPIPTAYNEQFF
TGCAGTGCTAGACTCCCCATACCAACCGCCTACAATGAGCAGTTCTTC
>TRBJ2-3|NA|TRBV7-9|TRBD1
CASREQGAFDTQYF
TGTGCCAGCAGGGAACAGGGGGCCTTCGATACGCAGTATTTT
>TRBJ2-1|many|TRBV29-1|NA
CSVSGYNEQFF
TGCAGCGTTTCCGGGTACAATGAGCAGTTCTTC
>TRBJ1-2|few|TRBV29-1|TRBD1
CSVESGTGAGYTF
TGCAGCGTTGAGTCCGGGACAGGGGCGGGCTACACCTTC
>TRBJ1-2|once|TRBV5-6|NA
CASSFMYGYTF
TGTGCCAGCAGCTTCATGTATGGCTACACCTTC
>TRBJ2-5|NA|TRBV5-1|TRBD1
CASSIDRVETQYF
TGCGCCAGCAGCATCGACAGGGTTGAGACCCAGTACTTC
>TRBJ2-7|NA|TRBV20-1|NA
CSASKHSYSYEQYF
TGCAGTGCTAGTAAACACAGTTATTCCTACGAGCAGTACTTC
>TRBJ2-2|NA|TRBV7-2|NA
CASSLSSAGELFF
TGTGCCAGCAGCTTATCTTCCGCCGGGGAGCTGTTTTTT
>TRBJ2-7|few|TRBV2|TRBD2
CASSEPLAGGPYEQYF
TGTGCCAGCAGTGAACCCCTAGCGGGAGGGCCTTACGAGCAGTACTTC
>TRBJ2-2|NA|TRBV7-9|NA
CASSLSGLTGELFF
TGTGCCAGCAGCTTAAGCGGTCTCACCGGGGAGCTGTTTTTT
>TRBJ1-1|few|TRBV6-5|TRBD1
CASSYSHGTASAFF
TGTGCCAGCAGTTACTCCCACGGGACAGCCAGTGCTTTCTTT
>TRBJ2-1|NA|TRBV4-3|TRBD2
CASSQGSGGEQFF
TGCGCCAGCAGCCAAGGATCGGGGGGTGAGCAGTTCTTC
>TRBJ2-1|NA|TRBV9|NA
CASSVSPSGALGVNEQFF
TGTGCCAGCAGCGTATCCCCCTCCGGGGCTTTAGGCGTTAATGAGCAGTTCTTC
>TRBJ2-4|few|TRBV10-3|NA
CAISESGVANIQYF
TGTGCCATCAGTGAGTCTGGGGTGGCAAACATTCAGTACTTC
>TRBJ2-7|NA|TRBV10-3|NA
CAITPTGSYEQYF
TGTGCCATCACCCCGACGGGGTCCTACGAGCAGTACTTC
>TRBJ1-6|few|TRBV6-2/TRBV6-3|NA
CASNTARGSYSPLHF
TGTGCCAGCAACACAGCTCGAGGCTCTTATTCACCCCTCCACTTT
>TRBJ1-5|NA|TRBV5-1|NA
CASSLLPDSNQPQHF
TGCGCCAGCAGCTTGCTGCCAGATAGCAATCAGCCCCAGCATTTT
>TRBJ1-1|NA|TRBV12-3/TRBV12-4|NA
CASSAWGTEAFF
TGTGCCAGCAGTGCATGGGGCACTGAAGCTTTCTTT
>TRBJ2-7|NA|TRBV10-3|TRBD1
CAMGTDGSYEQYF
TGTGCCATGGGGACAGACGGTTCCTACGAGCAGTACTTC